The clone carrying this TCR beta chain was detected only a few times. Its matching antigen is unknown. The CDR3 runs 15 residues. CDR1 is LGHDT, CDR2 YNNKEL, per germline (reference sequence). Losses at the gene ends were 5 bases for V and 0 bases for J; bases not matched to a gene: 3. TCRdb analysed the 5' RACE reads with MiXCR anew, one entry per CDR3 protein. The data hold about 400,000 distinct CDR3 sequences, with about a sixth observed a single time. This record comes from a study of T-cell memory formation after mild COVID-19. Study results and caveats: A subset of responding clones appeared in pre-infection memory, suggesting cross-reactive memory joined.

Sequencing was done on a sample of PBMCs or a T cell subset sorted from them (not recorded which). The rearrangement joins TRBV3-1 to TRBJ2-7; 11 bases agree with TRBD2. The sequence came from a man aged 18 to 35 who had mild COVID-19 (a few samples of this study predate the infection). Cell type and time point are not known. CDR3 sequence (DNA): TGTGCCAGCAGCACCGGGACTAGCGGCTCCTACGAGCAGTACTTC. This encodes CASSTGTSGSYEQYF.